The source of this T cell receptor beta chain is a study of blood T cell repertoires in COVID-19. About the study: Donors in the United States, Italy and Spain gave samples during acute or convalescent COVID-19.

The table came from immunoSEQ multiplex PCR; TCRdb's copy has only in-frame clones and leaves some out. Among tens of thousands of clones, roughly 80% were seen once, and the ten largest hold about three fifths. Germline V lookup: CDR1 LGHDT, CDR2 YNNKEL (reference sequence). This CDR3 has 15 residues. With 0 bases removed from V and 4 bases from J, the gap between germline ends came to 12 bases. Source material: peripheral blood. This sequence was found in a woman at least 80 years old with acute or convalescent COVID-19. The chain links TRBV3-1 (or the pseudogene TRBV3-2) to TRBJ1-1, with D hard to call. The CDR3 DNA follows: TGTGCCAGCAGCCAAGATCTGGCTAGGCCCACTGAAGCTTTCTTT. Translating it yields CASSQDLARPTEAFF.